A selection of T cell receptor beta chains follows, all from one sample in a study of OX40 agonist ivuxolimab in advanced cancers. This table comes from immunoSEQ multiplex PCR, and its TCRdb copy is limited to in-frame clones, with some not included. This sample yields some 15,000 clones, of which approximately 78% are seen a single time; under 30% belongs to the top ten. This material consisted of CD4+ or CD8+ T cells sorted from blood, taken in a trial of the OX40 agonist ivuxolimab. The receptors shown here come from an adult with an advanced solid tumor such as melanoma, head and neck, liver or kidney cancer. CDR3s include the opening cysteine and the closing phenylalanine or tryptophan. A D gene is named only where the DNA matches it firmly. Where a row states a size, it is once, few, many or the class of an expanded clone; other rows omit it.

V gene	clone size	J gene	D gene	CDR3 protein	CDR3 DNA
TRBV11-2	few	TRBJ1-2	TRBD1	CASSPGGSFYGYTF	TGTGCCAGCAGCCCAGGGGGATCGTTCTATGGCTACACCTTC
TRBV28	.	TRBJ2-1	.	CASSFVYSSYNEQFF	TGTGCCAGCAGTTTTGTCTATAGCTCCTACAATGAGCAGTTCTTC
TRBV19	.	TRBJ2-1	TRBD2	CASSLAGGRSYNEQFF	TGTGCCAGTAGCCTAGCGGGAGGCCGCTCCTACAATGAGCAGTTCTTC
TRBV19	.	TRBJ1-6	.	CASSIPPGSPLHF	TGTGCCAGTAGTATCCCTCCGGGGTCACCCCTCCACTTT
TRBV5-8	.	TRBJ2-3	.	CASGLDVTDTQYF	TGTGCCAGCGGGCTAGACGTTACAGATACGCAGTATTTT
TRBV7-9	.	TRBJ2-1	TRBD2	CASSSPGAGGGPYNEQFF	TGTGCCAGCAGCTCCCCCGGGGCAGGCGGGGGGCCCTACAATGAGCAGTTCTTC
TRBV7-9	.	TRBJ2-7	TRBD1	CASSPRTGSYEQYF	TGTGCCAGCAGCCCCAGGACAGGGAGCTACGAGCAGTACTTC
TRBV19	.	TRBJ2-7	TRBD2	CATSPSGGTYEQYF	TGTGCCACCTCACCTAGCGGGGGGACCTACGAGCAGTACTTC
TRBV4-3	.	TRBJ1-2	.	CASSQDTLGFDGYTF	TGCGCCAGCAGCCAAGACACCTTGGGGTTTGATGGCTACACCTTC
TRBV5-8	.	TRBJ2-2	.	CASSLLAIIGTTGTGELFF	TGTGCCAGCAGCTTGTTGGCCATTATCGGGACTACAGGGACCGGGGAGCTGTTTTTT
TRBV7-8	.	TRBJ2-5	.	CASSLAGTQYF	TGTGCCAGCAGCTTGGCCGGGACCCAGTACTTC
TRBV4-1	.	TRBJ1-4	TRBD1	CASSRGDRELFF	TGCGCCAGCAGCCGCGGGGACAGGGAACTGTTTTTT
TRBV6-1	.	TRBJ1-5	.	CASSEALGGLGSNQPQHF	TGTGCCAGCAGTGAAGCGCTTGGGGGCTTGGGGAGCAATCAGCCCCAGCATTTT
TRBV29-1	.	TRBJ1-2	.	CSVEVGSKGYTF	TGCAGCGTTGAAGTAGGGTCGAAAGGCTACACCTTC